The 10 T cell receptor beta chains below were found in one sample sequenced in a study of cytomegalovirus exposure and HLA in healthy donors. This PCR relied on a set of 60 Vbeta primers and 13 Jbeta primers. Clones were read by immunoSEQ multiplex PCR, and TCRdb kept only the in-frame ones, dropping some. The sample shows 170,000 or so clones, approximately 80% of them seen only once. Sequencing used PBMCs. The receptors shown here come from a boy younger than 18 in good health and CMV-seronegative.

The gene calls are TRBV7-9 and TRBJ1-2; TRBD1 aligns across 9 bases. Per germline, CDR1 SEHNR and CDR2 FQNEAQ (reference sequence). The CDR3 consists of 17 residues. V shed 4 bases, J shed 0 bases, and the junction held 9 bases outside the gene matches. The DNA of the CDR3 is TGTGCCAGCAGCTCTACAAGGACAGGGGCTTCTAACTATGGCTACACCTTC. Its translation: CASSSTRTGASNYGYTF.

This chain joins TRBV11-3 and TRBJ2-1, with 11 nucleotides matching TRBD1. V shed 3 bases, J shed 5 bases, and the junction held 3 bases outside the gene matches. The CDR3 sequence is 15 residues long. The germline gives CDR1 SGHNT, CDR2 YENEEA. CDR3 bases: TGTGCCAGCAGCTTCGGGACAGGGGGAAACAATGAGCAGTTCTTC. Protein product: CASSFGTGGNNEQFF. The variable domain in full, completed from reference TRBV11-3 and TRBJ2-1, reads EAGVVQSPRYKIIEKKQPVAFWCNPISGHNTLYWYLQNLGQGPELLIRYENEEAVDDSQLPKDRFSAERLKGVDSTLKIQPAELGDSAVYLCASSFGTGGNNEQFFGPGTRLTVL.

This chain links TRBV19 with TRBJ1-3; 10 bases line up with TRBD1. Germline assignment: CDR1 LNHDA and CDR2 SQIVND (reference sequence). J gave up 2 bases and V 4 bases, and 5 bases lay outside the gene matches. The CDR3 runs to 16 residues. CDR3 sequence reads: CASSTTGQGAGNTIYF. CDR3 sequence (DNA): TGTGCCAGTAGTACAACCGGACAGGGGGCTGGAAACACCATATATTTT.

This clone appeared a single time. The gene calls are TRBV30 and TRBJ1-6, with D maybe TRBD1 (6 bases). The germline V and J ends were trimmed by 4 bases and 5 bases, with 12 bases remaining between them. This CDR3 has 14 amino acids. CDR1 GTSNPN and CDR2 SVGIG come from the germline V gene (reference sequence). The CDR3 here is CAWNGDIDNSPLHF. The CDR3 DNA is TGTGCCTGGAATGGGGACATAGATAATTCACCCCTCCACTTT. Full variable domain (outside the CDR3, taken from reference TRBV30 and TRBJ1-6): SQTIHQWPATLVQPVGSPLSLECTVEGTSNPNLYWYRQAAGRGLQLLFYSVGIGQISSEVPQNLSASRPQDRQFILSSKKLLLSDSGFYLCAWNGDIDNSPLHFGNGTRLTVT.

V and J are TRBV19 and TRBJ1-4, with a weak D call TRBD1 (5 bases). V dropped 3 bases and J dropped 5 bases, with 13 bases sitting between them. This CDR3 has 15 residues. Per germline, CDR1 LNHDA and CDR2 SQIVND (reference sequence). CDR3 region: CASSIPAGGNEKLFF. DNA for the CDR3: TGTGCCAGTAGTATTCCAGCCGGGGGAAATGAAAAACTGTTTTTT.

The chain is built from TRBV19 and TRBJ2-1; 10 positions agree with TRBD2. After removal of 4 bases from V and 3 bases from J, the junction contained 6 bases not matched to a gene. Germline assignment: CDR1 LNHDA and CDR2 SQIVND (reference sequence). The CDR3 is 16 residues long. The CDR3 loop reads CASSSRLAGDYNEQFF. The CDR3 nucleotides are TGTGCCAGTAGTAGTCGGCTAGCGGGGGACTACAATGAGCAGTTCTTC.

The CDR3 DNA follows: TGTGCCTGGAGTACAGGGCTTCAGCCCCAGCATTTT. It translates to CAWSTGLQPQHF. The V call is TRBV30, the J call TRBJ1-5; maybe TRBD1 (6 bases). Looked up from germline, CDR1 is GTSNPN and CDR2 is SVGIG (reference sequence). V lost 2 bases, J lost 6 bases, and 8 bases lay in between. The CDR3 contains 12 residues.

The J gene is TRBJ1-1, the V gene TRBV30; maybe TRBD1 (6 bases). Germline CDR1 reads GTSNPN; CDR2 reads SVGIG (reference sequence). The V end lost 0 bases, the J end lost 2 bases, and 10 bases lay between the germline ends. CDR3 length equals 14 residues. The CDR3 nucleotides are TGTGCCTGGAGTGTAGGACAGTCTAACACTGAAGCTTTCTTT. It encodes CAWSVGQSNTEAFF.

The chain recombines TRBV6-5 with TRBJ2-7, with D possibly TRBD1 on 6 matching bases. Germline-derived CDR1 and CDR2 are MNHEY and SVGAGI. The CDR3 extends over 15 amino acids. V was cut by 5 bases and J by 1 base, with 15 bases left in between. The CDR3 DNA follows: TGTGCCAGCAGTCGCGGACAGTCGATTTCCTACGAGCAGTACTTC. Its translation: CASSRGQSISYEQYF.

The genes are TRBV7-2 and TRBJ1-3, with TRBD1 as a possible D gene (5 bases). Germline lookup yields CDR1 SGHTA and CDR2 FQGNSA. V shed 5 bases and J shed 1 base, with 12 bases lying between them. This CDR3 contains 15 residues. CDR3 nucleotides: TGTGCCAGCAGCATTTACGGGACTTCTGGAAACACCATATATTTT. It specifies CASSIYGTSGNTIYF.